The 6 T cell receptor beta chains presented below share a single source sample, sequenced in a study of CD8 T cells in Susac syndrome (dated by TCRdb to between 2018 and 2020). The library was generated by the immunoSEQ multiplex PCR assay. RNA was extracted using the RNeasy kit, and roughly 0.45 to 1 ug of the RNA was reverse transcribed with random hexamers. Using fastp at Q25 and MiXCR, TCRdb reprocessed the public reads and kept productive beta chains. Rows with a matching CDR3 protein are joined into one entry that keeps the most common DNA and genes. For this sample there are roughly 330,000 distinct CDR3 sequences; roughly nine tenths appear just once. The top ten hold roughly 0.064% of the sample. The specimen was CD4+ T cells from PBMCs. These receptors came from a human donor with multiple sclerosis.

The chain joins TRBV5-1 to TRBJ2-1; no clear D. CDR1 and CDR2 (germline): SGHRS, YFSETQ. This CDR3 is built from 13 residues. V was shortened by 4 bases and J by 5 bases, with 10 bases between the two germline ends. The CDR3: CASSRRPHNEQFF. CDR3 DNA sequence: TGCGCCAGCAGCCGCCGCCCCCACAATGAGCAGTTCTTC. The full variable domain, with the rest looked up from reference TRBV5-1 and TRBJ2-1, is KAGVTQTPRYLIKTRGQQVTLSCSPISGHRSVSWYQQTPGQGLQFLFEYFSETQRNKGNFPGRFSGRQFSNSRSEMNVSTLELGDSALYLCASSRRPHNEQFFGPGTRLTVL.

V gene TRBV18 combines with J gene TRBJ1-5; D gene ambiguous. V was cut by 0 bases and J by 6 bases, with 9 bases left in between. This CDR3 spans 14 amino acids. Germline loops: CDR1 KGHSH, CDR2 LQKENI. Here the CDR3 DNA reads TGTGCCAGCTCACCACCGGGCGAAGGTCAGCCCCAGCATTTT. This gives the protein CASSPPGEGQPQHF. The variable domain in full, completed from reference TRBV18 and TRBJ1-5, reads NAGVMQNPRHLVRRRGQEARLRCSPMKGHSHVYWYRQLPEEGLKFMVYLQKENIIDESGMPKERFSAEFPKEGPSILRIQQVVRGDSAAYFCASSPPGEGQPQHFGDGTRLSIL.

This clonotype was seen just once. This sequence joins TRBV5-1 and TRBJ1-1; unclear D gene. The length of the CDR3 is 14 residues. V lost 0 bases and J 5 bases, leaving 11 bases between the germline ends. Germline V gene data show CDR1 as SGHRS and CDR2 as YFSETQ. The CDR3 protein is CASSLGDTRTEAFF. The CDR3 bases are TGCGCCAGCAGCTTGGGAGACACGAGGACTGAAGCTTTCTTT.

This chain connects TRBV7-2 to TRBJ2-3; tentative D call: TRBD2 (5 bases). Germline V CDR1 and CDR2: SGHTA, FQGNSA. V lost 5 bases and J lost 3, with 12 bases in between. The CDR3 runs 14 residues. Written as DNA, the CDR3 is TGTGCCAGCAGCCTGGGCGGGCAAACAGATACGCAGTATTTT. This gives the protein CASSLGGQTDTQYF.

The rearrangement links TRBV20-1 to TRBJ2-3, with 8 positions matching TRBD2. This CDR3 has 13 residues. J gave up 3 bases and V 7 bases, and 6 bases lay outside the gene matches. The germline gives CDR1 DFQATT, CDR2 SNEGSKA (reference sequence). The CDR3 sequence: CSVYGGATDTQYF. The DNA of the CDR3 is TGCAGTGTCTACGGGGGGGCGACAGATACGCAGTATTTT.

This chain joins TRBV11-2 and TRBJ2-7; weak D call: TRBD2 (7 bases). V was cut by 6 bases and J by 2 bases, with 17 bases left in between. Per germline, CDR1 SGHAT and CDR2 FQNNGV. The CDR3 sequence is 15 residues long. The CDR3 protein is CASRSTGGRTYEQYF. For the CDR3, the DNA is TGTGCCAGCAGGTCTACGGGGGGCCGAACCTACGAGCAGTACTTC.